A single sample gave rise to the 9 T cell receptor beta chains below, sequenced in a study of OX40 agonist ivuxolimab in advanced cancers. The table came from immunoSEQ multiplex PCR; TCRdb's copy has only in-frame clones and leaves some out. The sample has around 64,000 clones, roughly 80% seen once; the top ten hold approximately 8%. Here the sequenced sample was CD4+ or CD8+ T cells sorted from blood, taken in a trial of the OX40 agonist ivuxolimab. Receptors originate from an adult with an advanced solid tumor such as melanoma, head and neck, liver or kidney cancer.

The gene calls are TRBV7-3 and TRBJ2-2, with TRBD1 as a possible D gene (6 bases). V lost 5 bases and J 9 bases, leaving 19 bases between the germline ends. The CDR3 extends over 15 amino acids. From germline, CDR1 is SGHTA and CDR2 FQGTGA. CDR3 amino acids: CASSTGTSDIRELFF. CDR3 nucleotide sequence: TGTGCCAGCAGCACCGGGACATCGGATATCCGGGAGCTGTTTTTT.

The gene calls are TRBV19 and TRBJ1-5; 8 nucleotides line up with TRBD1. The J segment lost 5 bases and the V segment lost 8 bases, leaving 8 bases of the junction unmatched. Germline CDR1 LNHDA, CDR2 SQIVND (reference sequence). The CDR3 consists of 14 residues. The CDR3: CASGKDREDQPQHF. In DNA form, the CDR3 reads TGTGCCAGTGGTAAGGACAGGGAGGATCAGCCCCAGCATTTT.

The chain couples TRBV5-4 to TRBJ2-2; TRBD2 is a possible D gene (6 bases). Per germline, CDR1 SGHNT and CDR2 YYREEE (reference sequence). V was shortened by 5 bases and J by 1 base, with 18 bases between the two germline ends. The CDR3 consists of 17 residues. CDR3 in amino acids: CASSPPGLHLNTGELFF. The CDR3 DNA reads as TGTGCCAGCAGTCCACCGGGACTCCATCTGAACACCGGGGAGCTGTTTTTT.

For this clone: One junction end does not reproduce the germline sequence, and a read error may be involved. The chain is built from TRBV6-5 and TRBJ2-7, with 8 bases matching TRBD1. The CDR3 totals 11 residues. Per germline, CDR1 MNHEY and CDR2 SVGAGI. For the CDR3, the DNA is TGTGCCAGCAGTTCGACAGGGGACCCCACTTTC. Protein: CASSSTGDPTF.

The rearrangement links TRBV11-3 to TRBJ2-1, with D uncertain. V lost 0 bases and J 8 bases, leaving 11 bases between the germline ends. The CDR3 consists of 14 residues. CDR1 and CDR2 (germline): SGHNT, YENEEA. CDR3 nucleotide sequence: TGTGCCAGCAGCTTAGAGGCGCTGAGCGATGAGCAGTTCTTC. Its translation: CASSLEALSDEQFF.

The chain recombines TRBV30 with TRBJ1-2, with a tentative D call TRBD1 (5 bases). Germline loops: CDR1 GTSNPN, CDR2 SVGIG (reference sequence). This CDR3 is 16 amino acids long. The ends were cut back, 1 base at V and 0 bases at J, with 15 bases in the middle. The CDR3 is CAWSAGRRFANYGYTF. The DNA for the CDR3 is TGTGCCTGGAGTGCGGGACGGAGGTTTGCTAACTATGGCTACACCTTC. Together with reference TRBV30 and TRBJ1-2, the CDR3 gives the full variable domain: SQTIHQWPATLVQPVGSPLSLECTVEGTSNPNLYWYRQAAGRGLQLLFYSVGIGQISSEVPQNLSASRPQDRQFILSSKKLLLSDSGFYLCAWSAGRRFANYGYTFGSGTRLTVV.

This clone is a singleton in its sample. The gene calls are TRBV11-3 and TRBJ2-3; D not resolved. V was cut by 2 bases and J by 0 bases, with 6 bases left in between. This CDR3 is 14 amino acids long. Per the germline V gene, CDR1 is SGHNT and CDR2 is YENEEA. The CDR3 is CASSLSRSTDTQYF. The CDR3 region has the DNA TGTGCCAGCAGCTTATCCAGGAGCACAGATACGCAGTATTTT.

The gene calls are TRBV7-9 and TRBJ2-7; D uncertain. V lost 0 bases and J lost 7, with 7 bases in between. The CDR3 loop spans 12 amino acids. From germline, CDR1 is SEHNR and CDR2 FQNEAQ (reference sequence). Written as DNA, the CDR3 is TGTGCCAGCAGCTTAGCCTTAAATGAGCAGTACTTC. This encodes CASSLALNEQYF.

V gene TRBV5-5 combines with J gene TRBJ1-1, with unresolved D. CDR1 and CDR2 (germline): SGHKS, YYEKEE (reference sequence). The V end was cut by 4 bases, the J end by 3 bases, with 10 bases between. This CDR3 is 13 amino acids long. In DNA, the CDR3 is TGTGCCAGCAGCCGTCCCCTTGACACTGAAGCTTTCTTT. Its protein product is CASSRPLDTEAFF.